The next 20 T cell receptor beta chains were all read from a single sample in a study of shared clonotypes between healthy human individuals. Sequencing was performed with immunoSEQ multiplex PCR; in TCRdb, only in-frame clones are kept and a portion is missing. The data hold about 820,000 clones, with almost 95% observed a single time. Positively selected for CCR7, the CD45RO-negative cells used as naive CD8 cells excluded terminally differentiated effector memory CD45RA+ cells. What was sequenced was naive CD8+ T cells sorted from blood. These receptors were taken from a man under 40 in good health.

The chain uses TRBV27 and TRBJ2-7, with 7 bases identical to TRBD1. Germline values: CDR1 MNHEY, CDR2 SMNVEV (reference sequence). There are 15 residues in the CDR3. V shed 5 bases and J 3 bases; nucleotides not matched to a gene: 10. CDR3 sequence: CASSPRGDSNYEQYF. The CDR3 nucleotides read TGTGCCAGCAGTCCCCGTGGGGACAGTAACTACGAGCAGTACTTC.

This rearrangement joins TRBV19 to TRBJ1-5; D not certain. This CDR3 comprises 15 residues. Germline V gene data show CDR1 as LNHDA and CDR2 as SQIVND (reference sequence). V was cut by 4 bases and J by 0 bases, with 10 bases left in between. DNA for the CDR3: TGTGCCAGTAGTACATCTGAGACTAGCAATCAGCCCCAGCATTTT. Translation: CASSTSETSNQPQHF.

The V call is TRBV7-3, the J call TRBJ1-3, with D possibly matching TRBD1 (5 bases). V was shortened by 2 bases and J by 0 bases, with 5 bases between the two germline ends. This CDR3 region has 14 residues. Germline CDR1 and CDR2: SGHTA and FQGTGA. The CDR3 reads CASSLGASGNTIYF. The CDR3 DNA reads TGTGCCAGCAGCTTAGGGGCCTCTGGAAACACCATATATTTT. Full variable domain (remainder filled in from reference TRBV7-3 and TRBJ1-3): GAGVSQTPSNKVTEKGKYVELRCDPISGHTALYWYRQSLGQGPEFLIYFQGTGAADDSGLPNDRFFAVRPEGSVSTLKIQRTERGDSAVYLCASSLGASGNTIYFGEGSWLTVV.

The rearrangement joins TRBV19 to TRBJ2-2, with D possibly matching TRBD2 (6 bases). V lost 0 bases and J lost 5, with 10 bases in between. The CDR3 consists of 15 residues. Germline V gene data show CDR1 as LNHDA and CDR2 as SQIVND (reference sequence). For the CDR3, the DNA is TGTGCCAGTAGTATAGACGGGAGACGAACCGGGGAGCTGTTTTTT. This encodes CASSIDGRRTGELFF.

V gene TRBV7-2 combines with J gene TRBJ2-7; TRBD1 agrees at 9 bases. Germline CDR1 and CDR2: SGHTA and FQGNSA. The CDR3 has 16 amino acids. J was trimmed by 5 bases and V by 2 bases; bases with no gene match: 10. The CDR3 spells CASSLPILTGGNEQYF. DNA of the CDR3: TGTGCCAGCAGCTTACCCATCCTGACAGGGGGGAACGAGCAGTACTTC.

This chain links TRBV10-1 with TRBJ2-7; D unresolved. Trimming pared 4 bases from V and 0 bases from J, leaving 10 bases between. The CDR3 is made up of 14 amino acids. Germline values: CDR1 WNHNN, CDR2 SYGVQD (reference sequence). This CDR3 reads CASSGPMSSYEQYF. The CDR3 nucleotides are TGCGCCAGCAGTGGGCCGATGAGCTCCTACGAGCAGTACTTC.

This clone came up once. Other DNA sequences of this sample code for an identical CDR3. J is TRBJ1-1 and V is TRBV6-5; no clear D. The CDR3 is made up of 12 amino acids. Trimming took off 3 bases at V and 5 bases at J, with 7 bases between the two ends. From germline, CDR1 is MNHEY and CDR2 SVGAGI. CDR3 DNA: TGTGCCAGCAGTTATGGAGGTACTGAAGCTTTCTTT. It yields the protein CASSYGGTEAFF.

This clone showed up just once. This chain links TRBV4-3 with TRBJ2-7; 7 nucleotides match TRBD2. CDR1 is LGHNA and CDR2 is YSLEER in the germline V gene. There are 15 residues in the CDR3. Trimming removed 4 bases from V and 2 bases from J; junction bases left unmatched: 8. The CDR3 nucleotides read TGCGCCAGCAGCCGAGGACTAGTGGGAACCTACGAGCAGTACTTC. Translating gives CASSRGLVGTYEQYF.

The rearrangement uses TRBV5-1 and TRBJ2-7; perhaps D is TRBD1 or TRBD2 (5 bases each). Trimming pared 4 bases from V and 2 bases from J, leaving 13 bases between. This CDR3 has 14 amino acids. Germline loops: CDR1 SGHRS, CDR2 YFSETQ. CDR3: CASSTSGTPYEQYF. In nucleotides, the CDR3 is TGCGCCAGCAGCACCTCCGGGACGCCCTACGAGCAGTACTTC.

This clone was seen once. J is TRBJ1-4 and V is TRBV18, with TRBD1 matching 9 bases. The CDR3 sequence is 15 residues long. Losses at the gene ends were 5 bases for V and 5 bases for J; bases not matched to a gene: 6. The germline gives CDR1 KGHSH, CDR2 LQKENI. The CDR3 sequence is CASSSTGGANEKLFF. The CDR3 DNA reads TGTGCCAGCTCATCAACAGGGGGCGCCAATGAAAAACTGTTTTTT. Full variable domain (outside the CDR3, taken from reference TRBV18 and TRBJ1-4): NAGVMQNPRHLVRRRGQEARLRCSPMKGHSHVYWYRQLPEEGLKFMVYLQKENIIDESGMPKERFSAEFPKEGPSILRIQQVVRGDSAAYFCASSSTGGANEKLFFGSGTQLSVL.

V and J are TRBV11-2 and TRBJ2-5, with TRBD2 matching over 11 bases. The CDR3 contains 17 residues. Germline loops: CDR1 SGHAT, CDR2 FQNNGV. V lost 5 bases, J lost 0 bases, and 8 bases stayed unmatched. This CDR3 is CASSGRGTSGYQETQYF. Written as DNA, the CDR3 is TGTGCCAGCAGCGGGCGGGGGACTAGCGGATACCAAGAGACCCAGTACTTC.

The chain has TRBV27 and TRBJ2-7, with D perhaps being TRBD1 or TRBD2 (5 bases each). Germline V lookup: CDR1 MNHEY, CDR2 SMNVEV (reference sequence). The V and J ends lost 5 bases and 0 bases respectively, with 14 bases between them. This CDR3 region has 15 residues. CDR3 DNA: TGTGCCAGCAGTGCAATCCGGGACGGCTCCTACGAGCAGTACTTC. Its translation: CASSAIRDGSYEQYF.

V and J are TRBV28 and TRBJ1-3; a possible D gene is TRBD1 (5 bases). Trimming cost V 2 bases and J 0 bases, with 14 bases left between them. Per the germline V gene, CDR1 is MDHEN and CDR2 is SYDVKM. The CDR3 is made up of 17 amino acids. The CDR3 loop is CASSLGGGFVSGNTIYF. CDR3 nucleotides: TGTGCCAGCAGTTTAGGCGGGGGTTTCGTCTCTGGAAACACCATATATTTT.

The CDR3 sequence: CSGGLAKNTGELFF. DNA of the CDR3: TGCAGTGGTGGACTAGCGAAGAACACCGGGGAGCTGTTTTTT. The V gene is TRBV29-1, the J gene TRBJ2-2; TRBD2 matches 9 bases. The CDR3 length is 14 residues. The germline gives CDR1 SQVTM, CDR2 ANQGSEA.

V gene TRBV7-9 combines with J gene TRBJ2-1; D uncertain. This CDR3 spans 13 amino acids. V lost 5 bases, J lost 9 bases, and 14 bases lay in between. Germline assignment: CDR1 SEHNR and CDR2 FQNEAQ (reference sequence). The chain's CDR3 is CASSPTLGGEQFF. The CDR3 bases are TGTGCCAGCAGCCCCACGCTCGGCGGTGAGCAGTTCTTC.

The chain joins TRBV7-8 to TRBJ2-2; 9 nucleotides line up with TRBD1. V lost 5 bases and J lost 5; bases outside the gene matches: 6. The CDR3 contains 15 residues. Germline V gives CDR1 SGHVS, CDR2 FQNEAQ. DNA of the CDR3: TGTGCCAGCAGCCCGGCGGGACAGGGTACCGGGGAGCTGTTTTTT. Translation gives CASSPAGQGTGELFF.

The CDR3 DNA follows: TGTGCCAGCAGTACGACTAGCGGGAGGGCCCGCTACGAGCAGTACTTC. Encoded protein: CASSTTSGRARYEQYF. The chain uses TRBV28 and TRBJ2-7; 14 bases fit TRBD2. The junction had 6 bases not matched to a gene; V was cut back by 5 bases and J by 3 bases. This CDR3 comprises 16 residues. Germline V lookup: CDR1 MDHEN, CDR2 SYDVKM.

The chain recombines TRBV4-3 with TRBJ2-5; D possibly matches TRBD1 or TRBD2 (6 bases each). V was shortened by 0 bases and J by 5 bases, with 13 bases between the two germline ends. The germline gives CDR1 LGHNA, CDR2 YSLEER. The length of the CDR3 is 15 residues. CDR3 loop: CASSQDRRGLETQYF. As DNA, the CDR3 is TGCGCCAGCAGCCAAGATCGTCGGGGGCTGGAGACCCAGTACTTC.

This clone was seen once. This chain uses TRBV14 with TRBJ2-2, with a tentative D call TRBD2 (6 bases). Trimming took 4 bases from V and 4 from J, leaving 13 bases between them. The germline V gene encodes CDR1 SGHDN and CDR2 FVKESK. This CDR3 region has 15 residues. This CDR3 reads CASSPLGSGTGELFF. CDR3 sequence (DNA): TGTGCCAGCAGCCCCTTGGGTAGCGGCACCGGGGAGCTGTTTTTT.

The V gene is TRBV19, the J gene TRBJ1-5; 11 positions match TRBD1. V shed 5 bases, J shed 7 bases, and the junction held 10 bases outside the gene matches. CDR1 and CDR2 from the germline V gene are LNHDA and SQIVND (reference sequence). The CDR3 is 16 amino acids. CDR3 bases: TGTGCCAGTAGTTACTTGGGACAGGGGGAATTCCAGCCCCAGCATTTT. This sequence encodes CASSYLGQGEFQPQHF.